This is a list of T cell receptor beta chains from one sample in a study of blood T cell repertoires in COVID-19. Only in-frame clones appear in the TCRdb table, and some are missing; sequencing was by immunoSEQ multiplex PCR. The table has roughly 130,000 clones, roughly 84% seen once. The sample taken for sequencing was PBMCs or T cells enriched from blood (not recorded which). All receptors come from a woman aged 25 to 39 who had recovered from COVID-19. CDR3s leave out the opening cysteine and the closing phenylalanine or tryptophan. Rows give clone size only sometimes, using once, few, many, or a class for an expanded clone.

V gene: TRBV5-4
clone size: .
J gene: TRBJ2-2
CDR3 protein: ASSTGTPNTGELF

V gene: TRBV5-1
clone size: .
J gene: TRBJ2-2
CDR3 protein: ASSLAVAGPTGELF

V gene: TRBV4-1
clone size: .
J gene: TRBJ2-7
CDR3 protein: ASTPWPEGGNEQY

V gene: TRBV2
clone size: .
J gene: TRBJ1-2
CDR3 protein: ASMLDRINYGYT

V gene: TRBV5-8
clone size: .
J gene: TRBJ1-4
CDR3 protein: ASSKQGGLNEKLF

V gene: TRBV28
clone size: .
J gene: TRBJ2-3
CDR3 protein: ASSTIAGLFADTQY

V gene: TRBV7-2
clone size: few
J gene: TRBJ2-7
CDR3 protein: ASSPTGGNYEQY

V gene: TRBV10-2
clone size: .
J gene: TRBJ2-4
CDR3 protein: ASSESGTGGFGAKNIQY

V gene: TRBV7-9
clone size: .
J gene: TRBJ2-5
CDR3 protein: ASSLRETGGGETQY

V gene: TRBV7-3
clone size: .
J gene: TRBJ2-3
CDR3 protein: ASSLGSRDTQY

V gene: TRBV11-2
clone size: .
J gene: TRBJ2-5
CDR3 protein: ASSLGGSLRETQY

V gene: TRBV7-3
clone size: .
J gene: TRBJ1-6
CDR3 protein: ASSLGANSPLH